This is a list of T cell receptor beta chains from one sample in a study of cytomegalovirus exposure and HLA in healthy donors. The method was immunoSEQ multiplex PCR; TCRdb's version includes in-frame clones alone and lacks a portion of them. Of fewer than 200,000 clones in the sample, roughly 87% were seen once. The source material was PBMCs. Receptors originate from a woman aged 30 to 39 in good health and CMV-seronegative. CDR3s include the opening cysteine and the closing phenylalanine or tryptophan. A D gene is named only where the DNA matches it firmly. The listing skips clone size in some rows; elsewhere it reads once, few, many or a size class.

D gene	clone size	V gene	J gene	CDR3 protein	CDR3 DNA
NA	NA	TRBV9	TRBJ2-2	CASSPSARDRSRGGRPGELFF	TGTGCCAGCAGCCCCTCCGCGAGGGACAGGTCCCGCGGGGGAAGACCCGGGGAGCTGTTTTTT
TRBD2	NA	TRBV28	TRBJ2-7	CASSAPTSGYSYEQYF	TGTGCCAGCAGTGCGCCGACTAGCGGGTACTCCTACGAGCAGTACTTC
NA	NA	TRBV6-1	TRBJ1-2	CASSEGQGMKGYTF	TGTGCCAGCAGTGAAGGGCAGGGGATGAAAGGCTACACCTTC
TRBD1	NA	TRBV5-1	TRBJ2-7	CASRESGGEQYF	TGCGCCAGCAGGGAATCAGGGGGCGAGCAGTACTTC
NA	NA	TRBV5-5	TRBJ1-6	CASSLPTGKNSPLHF	TGTGCCAGCAGCTTACCGACAGGAAAGAATTCACCCCTCCACTTT
NA	NA	TRBV13	TRBJ2-3	CASSSTRTSTDTQYF	TGTGCCAGCAGCTCAACTCGTACTAGCACAGATACGCAGTATTTT
TRBD1	NA	TRBV30	TRBJ2-7	CAWRILRQGHEQYF	TGTGCCTGGAGGATACTCAGACAGGGCCACGAGCAGTACTTC
NA	once	TRBV19	TRBJ2-4	CASSTRPGNIQYF	TGTGCCAGTAGTACACGACCAGGAAACATTCAGTACTTC
TRBD2	NA	TRBV19	TRBJ2-1	CASSILGTSDNEQFF	TGTGCCAGTAGTATCCTAGGGACTAGCGACAATGAGCAGTTCTTC
NA	NA	TRBV5-4	TRBJ2-3	CASSLGQGRGTDTQYF	TGTGCCAGCAGCTTGGGGCAGGGAAGGGGCACAGATACGCAGTATTTT
TRBD1	NA	TRBV10-3	TRBJ1-6	CAISGQGLLFSPLHF	TGTGCCATCAGCGGACAGGGCTTGCTTTTTTCACCCCTCCACTTT
NA	NA	TRBV11-2	TRBJ1-4	CASSLGVSGEKLFF	TGTGCCAGCAGCTTAGGAGTATCCGGTGAAAAACTGTTTTTT
NA	NA	TRBV19	TRBJ1-6	CASSIGTFYHF	TGTGCCAGTAGTATCGGGACATTCTACCACTTT
TRBD1	NA	TRBV5-1	TRBJ1-2	CASSTGQGNYGYTF	TGCGCCAGCAGCACCGGACAGGGTAACTATGGCTACACCTTC
TRBD1	NA	TRBV7-9	TRBJ2-7	CASSLGQGAYEQYF	TGTGCCAGCAGCTTGGGACAGGGGGCTTACGAGCAGTACTTC
NA	NA	TRBV11-2	TRBJ2-5	CASSLRSFAGAQETQYF	TGTGCCAGCAGCTTAAGGAGTTTCGCGGGGGCCCAAGAGACCCAGTACTTC